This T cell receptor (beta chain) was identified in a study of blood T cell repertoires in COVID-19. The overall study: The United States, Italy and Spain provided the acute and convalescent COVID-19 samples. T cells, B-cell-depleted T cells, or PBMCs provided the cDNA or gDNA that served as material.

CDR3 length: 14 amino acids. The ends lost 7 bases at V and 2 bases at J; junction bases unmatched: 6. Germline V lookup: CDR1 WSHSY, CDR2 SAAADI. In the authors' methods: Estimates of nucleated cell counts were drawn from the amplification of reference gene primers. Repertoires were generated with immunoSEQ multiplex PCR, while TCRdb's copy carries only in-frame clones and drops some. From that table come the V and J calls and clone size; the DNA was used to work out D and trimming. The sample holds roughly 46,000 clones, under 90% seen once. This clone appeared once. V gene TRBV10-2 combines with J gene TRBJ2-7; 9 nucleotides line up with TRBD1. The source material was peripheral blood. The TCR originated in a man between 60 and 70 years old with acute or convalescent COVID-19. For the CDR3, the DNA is TGCGCCAGCACTAAGACAGGGGGGACCTACGAGCAGTACTTC. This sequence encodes CASTKTGGTYEQYF.